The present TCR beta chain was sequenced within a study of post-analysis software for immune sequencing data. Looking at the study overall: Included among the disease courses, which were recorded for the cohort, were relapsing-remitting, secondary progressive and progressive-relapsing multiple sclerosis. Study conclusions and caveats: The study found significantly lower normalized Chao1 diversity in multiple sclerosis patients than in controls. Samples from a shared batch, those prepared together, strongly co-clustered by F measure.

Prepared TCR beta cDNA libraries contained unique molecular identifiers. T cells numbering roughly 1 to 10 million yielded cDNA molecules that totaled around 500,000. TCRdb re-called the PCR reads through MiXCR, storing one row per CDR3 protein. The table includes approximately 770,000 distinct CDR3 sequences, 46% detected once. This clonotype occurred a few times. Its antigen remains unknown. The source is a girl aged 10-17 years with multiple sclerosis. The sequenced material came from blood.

The CDR3, as DNA: TGCAGCGTTGTTCGACTAGCGGATAGCACAGATACGCAGTATTTT. This gives the protein CSVVRLADSTDTQYF. This chain joins TRBV29-1 and TRBJ2-3, with TRBD2 identical over 9 bases. The length of the CDR3 is 15 residues. In germline, CDR1 is SQVTM, CDR2 ANQGSEA. Trimming cost V 4 bases and J 0 bases; bases outside gene matches: 5.